This TCR beta chain was found in a study of blood T cell repertoires in COVID-19. Study-level background: PBMCs, B-cell-depleted T cells, or T cells were the source of the cDNA or gDNA that made up the material.

Trimming shortened V by 0 bases and J by 2 bases, and 4 bases separated the two germline ends. CDR1 and CDR2 (germline): LGHDT, YNNKEL (reference sequence). This CDR3 comprises 13 residues. Some clones are missing from TCRdb's copy, which holds only in-frame ones; the method was immunoSEQ multiplex PCR. The data show roughly 180,000 clones, over 75% seen once. Residents of about two dozen US areas, aged 18 to 89 years, made up the participants. This receptor was taken from a woman aged 40 to 49 with acute COVID-19. The rearrangement joins TRBV3-1 (or the pseudogene TRBV3-2) to TRBJ2-5, with D unresolved. Sequenced: PBMCs or T cells enriched from blood (not recorded which). The CDR3 is CASSQDQQETQYF. CDR3 DNA: TGTGCCAGCAGCCAAGATCAACAAGAGACCCAGTACTTC.